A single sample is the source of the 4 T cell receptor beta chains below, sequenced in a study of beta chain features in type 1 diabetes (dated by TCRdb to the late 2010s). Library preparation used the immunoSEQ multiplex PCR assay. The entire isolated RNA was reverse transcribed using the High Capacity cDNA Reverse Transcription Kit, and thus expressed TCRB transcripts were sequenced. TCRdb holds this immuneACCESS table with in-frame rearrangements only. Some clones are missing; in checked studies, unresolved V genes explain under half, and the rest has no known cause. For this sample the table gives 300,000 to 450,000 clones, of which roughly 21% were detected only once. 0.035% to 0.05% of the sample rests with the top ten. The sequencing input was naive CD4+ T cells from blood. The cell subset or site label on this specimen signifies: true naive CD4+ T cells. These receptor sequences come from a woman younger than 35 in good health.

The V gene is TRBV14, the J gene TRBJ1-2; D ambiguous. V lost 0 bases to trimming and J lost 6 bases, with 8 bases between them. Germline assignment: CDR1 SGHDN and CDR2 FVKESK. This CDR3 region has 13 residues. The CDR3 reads CASSQELGDGYTF. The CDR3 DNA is TGTGCCAGCAGCCAAGAACTAGGCGATGGCTACACCTTC.

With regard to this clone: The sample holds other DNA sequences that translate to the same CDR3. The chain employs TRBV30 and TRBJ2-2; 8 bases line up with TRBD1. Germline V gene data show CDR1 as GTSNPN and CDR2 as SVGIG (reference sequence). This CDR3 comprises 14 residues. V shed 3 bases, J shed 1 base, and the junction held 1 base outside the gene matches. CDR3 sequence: CAWRGTGNTGELFF. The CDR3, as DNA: TGTGCCTGGAGGGGGACAGGGAACACCGGGGAGCTGTTTTTT.

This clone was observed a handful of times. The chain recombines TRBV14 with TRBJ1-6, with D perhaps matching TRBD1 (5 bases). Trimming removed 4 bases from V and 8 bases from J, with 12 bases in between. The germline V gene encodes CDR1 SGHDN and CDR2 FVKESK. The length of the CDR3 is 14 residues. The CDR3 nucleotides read TGTGCCAGCAGCCTGCGGACGGGGGATTCACCCCTCCACTTT. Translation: CASSLRTGDSPLHF.

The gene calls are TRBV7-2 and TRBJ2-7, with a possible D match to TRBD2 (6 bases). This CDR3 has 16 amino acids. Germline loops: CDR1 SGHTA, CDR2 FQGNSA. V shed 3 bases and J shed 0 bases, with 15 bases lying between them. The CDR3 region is CASSLQSGRSSYEQYF. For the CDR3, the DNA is TGTGCCAGCAGCTTGCAAAGCGGGCGGAGCTCCTACGAGCAGTACTTC.